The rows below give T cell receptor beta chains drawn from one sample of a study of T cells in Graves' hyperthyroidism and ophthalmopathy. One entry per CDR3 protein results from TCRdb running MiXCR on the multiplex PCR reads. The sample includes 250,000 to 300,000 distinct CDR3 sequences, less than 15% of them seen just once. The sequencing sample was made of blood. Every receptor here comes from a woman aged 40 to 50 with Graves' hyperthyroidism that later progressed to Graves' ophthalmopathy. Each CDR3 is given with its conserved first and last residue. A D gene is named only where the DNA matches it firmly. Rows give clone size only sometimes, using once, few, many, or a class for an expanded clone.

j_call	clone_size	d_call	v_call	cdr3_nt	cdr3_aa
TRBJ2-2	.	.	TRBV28	TGTGCCAGCGCTCTCAAGGGGAATACCGGGGAGCTGTTTTTT	CASALKGNTGELFF
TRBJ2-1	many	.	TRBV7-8	TGTGCCAGCAGCTTATGGGCAGGGGCAGCATACAATGAGCAGTTCTTC	CASSLWAGAAYNEQFF
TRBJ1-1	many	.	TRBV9	TGTGCCAGCAGCGTTTGGGGGAACACTGAAGCTTTCTTT	CASSVWGNTEAFF
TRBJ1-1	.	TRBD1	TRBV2	TGTGCCAGCAGTGAACAGCGACAGGGTGACACTGAAGCTTTCTTT	CASSEQRQGDTEAFF
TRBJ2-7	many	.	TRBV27	TGTGCCAGCAGTTTAAATGGGGTGGACCCCTACGAGCAGTACTTC	CASSLNGVDPYEQYF
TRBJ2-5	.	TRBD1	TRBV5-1	TGCGCCACTAATTCAGGGGGCGCGGGGGAGACCCAGTACTTC	CATNSGGAGETQYF
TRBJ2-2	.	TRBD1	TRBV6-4	TGTGCCAGCAGTGGCGGGACAGGGTCAATCGGGGAGCTGTTTTTT	CASSGGTGSIGELFF
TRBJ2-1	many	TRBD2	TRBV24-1	TGTGCCACCAGTGATTTGGCGGGAGGGTCGAGCTCCTACAATGAGCAGTTCTTC	CATSDLAGGSSSYNEQFF
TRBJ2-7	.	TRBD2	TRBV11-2	TGTGCCAGCAGCTTAAGCGGGAGAAACCCCTACGAGCAGTACTTC	CASSLSGRNPYEQYF
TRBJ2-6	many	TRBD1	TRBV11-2	TGTGCCAGCAGCCCCCCTCCGGGACAGGGGGCGACTGGGGCCAACGTCCTGACTTTC	CASSPPPGQGATGANVLTF
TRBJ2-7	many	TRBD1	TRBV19	TGTGCCAGGCTACAGGGGAAGGGAACCTACGAGCAGTACTTC	CARLQGKGTYEQYF
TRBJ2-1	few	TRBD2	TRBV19	TGTGCCACTTCGACTAGCGGGGGAAACAATGAGCAGTTCTTC	CATSTSGGNNEQFF
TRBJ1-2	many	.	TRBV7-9	TGTGCCAGCAGCAAGGCTCTGAACTATGGCTACACCTTC	CASSKALNYGYTF
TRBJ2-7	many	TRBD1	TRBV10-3	TGTGCCTCCTCACCGACAGGGAAGTACGAGCAGTACTTC	CASSPTGKYEQYF
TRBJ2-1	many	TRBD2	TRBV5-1	TGCGCCAGCAGCCAGCTAGCGGGAGGTAATTTCAATGAGCAGTTCTTC	CASSQLAGGNFNEQFF
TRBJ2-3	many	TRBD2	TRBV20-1	TGCAGTGCTAGAGATATAAGGGAGGGCCGGTTCGCAGATACGCAGTATTTT	CSARDIREGRFADTQYF
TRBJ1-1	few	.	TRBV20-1	TGCAGTGCTAGAGTGACAGCAGAAGCTTTCTTT	CSARVTAEAFF
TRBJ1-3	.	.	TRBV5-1	TGCGCCAGCAGCCTCTCGGTGGGGTCTGGAAACACCATATATTTT	CASSLSVGSGNTIYF
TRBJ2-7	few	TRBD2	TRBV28	TGTGCCAGCAGTCCCCTGGGCGGGGGGGACTACGAGCAGTACTTC	CASSPLGGGDYEQYF
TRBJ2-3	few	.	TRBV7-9	TGTGCCAGCAGCTTAGTTGATACATCGGATACGCAGTATTTT	CASSLVDTSDTQYF
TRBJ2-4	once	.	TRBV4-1	TGCGCCAGCAGCCAAGATCCATCGCTAGGTAGCACTGCAAACATTCAGTACTTC	CASSQDPSLGSTANIQYF
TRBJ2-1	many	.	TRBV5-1	TGCGCCAGCAGTTCCGGGACCGACTACAATGAGCAGTTCTTC	CASSSGTDYNEQFF
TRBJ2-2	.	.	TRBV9	TGTGCCAGCAGCGTAGAGCGTAGCTCCACCGGGGAGCTGTTTTTT	CASSVERSSTGELFF
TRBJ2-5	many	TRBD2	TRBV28	TGTGCCAGCAGTACGGGACTAGCGGGAATACAAGAGACCCAGTACTTC	CASSTGLAGIQETQYF
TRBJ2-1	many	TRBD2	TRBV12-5	TGTGCTCATGGCGGATGGACTAGCGGGAGGAATGAGCAGTTCTTC	CAHGGWTSGRNEQFF
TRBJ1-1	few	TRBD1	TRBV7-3	TGTGCCAGCAGCCTCCAGGGACAGCTGAACACTGAAGCTTTCTTT	CASSLQGQLNTEAFF